This T cell receptor beta chain was sequenced in a study of post-analysis software for immune sequencing data (dated by TCRdb to about 2015). Study-level background: The recorded disease courses included relapsing-remitting, secondary progressive and progressive-relapsing multiple sclerosis, and some patients had no subtype annotation. Patient repertoires were compared against ten to twelve previously published healthy control repertoires from donors aged 6 to 25 years. A subset of samples was prepared in parallel using single-end sample barcoding, then pooled and co-amplified after Illumina adapter ligation.

TCR beta repertoires were profiled from peripheral blood of approximately 13 young patients with multiple sclerosis to demonstrate the VDJtools post-analysis software. The multiple sclerosis patients were children and adolescents ranging in age from roughly 6 to 15 years. A remark on this clonotype: There is no known antigen for this receptor. The input lacks base qualities; no much larger clone sits a single base away.

The paper's findings and limits, for the study overall: Direct clustering with F measure revealed strong co-clustering of samples prepared in the same batch, which led to a batch-effect correction. Significantly higher frequencies in patients than in controls were found for five TRBV segments, including TRBV5-6, TRBV5-1 and TRBV20-1. The control group was slightly older than the multiple sclerosis patient group. Significantly lower normalized Chao1 diversity was found in multiple sclerosis patients than in controls, suggesting substantial peripheral T-cell clonal expansion.

The method was PCR. These reads were obtained on an Illumina HiSeq 2500. To reduce PCR and sequencing biases, unique molecular identifiers were incorporated into the TCR beta cDNA libraries. Approximately 500,000 cDNA molecules were obtained for every 1 to 10 million input T cells, so each molecule roughly corresponded to one T cell. The same protocol used for the earlier healthy control dataset was applied to prepare and sequence the patient libraries. Samples belonging to the same batch were prepared together, multiplexed and sequenced on a shared HiSeq lane. The paper's processing steps were these. MIGEC was used to process the raw barcoded reads, and molecular identifier groups with only a single read were discarded before consensus assembly and CDR3 extraction. VDJtools was used for post-analysis of the clonotype tables, with diversity normalized by down-sampling every dataset to the smallest sample size. To correct batch-related cross-sample contamination, repertoire overlap clustering matched CDR3 amino acid sequences but not nucleotide sequences. TCRdb's own reprocessing of the public reads used fastp at Q25 and MiXCR and kept productive beta chains. Rows are unified per CDR3 protein, each entry keeping the most common DNA and genes. TCRdb, rather than the study authors, made the V and J calls. This sample holds 700,000 to 900,000 distinct CDR3 sequences; 35% to 55% were observed only once. The ten largest clones add up to 4.9% of the sample.

The V end loses 11 bases and the J end loses 4 bases, and a stretch of 11 bases separates them. Taken from cysteine to phenylalanine, the CDR3 has 11 residues. Kept here is only the CDR3 DNA, which spans 33 bases and is read in frame from base 1. Looking up the germline V gene (reference sequence) yields CDR1 SGHAT and CDR2 FQDESV. The chain is encoded by TRBV11-1 joined to TRBJ1-2; the D segment cannot be called with confidence. What was sequenced was blood. This receptor was taken from a girl aged 10 to 17 with multiple sclerosis. The DNA sequence is TGTGCCTCCGAAGGGATCTATGGCTACACCTTC. It codes for CASEGIYGYTF.